Shown below are 18 T cell receptor beta chains from a single sample sequenced in a study of blood T cell repertoires in COVID-19. Produced via immunoSEQ multiplex PCR; TCRdb's table is partial and in-frame only. The table records about 200,000 clones, 80% of them present only once. The sequenced sample consisted of peripheral blood. These TCRs come from a woman in her seventies with acute or convalescent COVID-19.

The chain combines TRBV5-1 with TRBJ1-1, with D possibly being TRBD1 (6 bases). This CDR3 is built from 14 residues. The germline CDR1 and CDR2 sequences are SGHRS and YFSETQ. V dropped 4 bases and J dropped 5 bases, with 15 bases sitting between them. In DNA form, the CDR3 reads TGCGCCAGCAGCCTGGGGGCTTACGGAACTGAAGCTTTCTTT. Its translation: CASSLGAYGTEAFF.

The chain uses TRBV6-2 or TRBV6-3 and TRBJ1-1; 9 bases align to TRBD1. This CDR3 region has 17 residues. Trimming at V came to 4 bases and at J to 1 base, leaving 10 bases not matched to a gene. The germline V gene has CDR1 MNHEY and CDR2 SVGEGT. CDR3 residues: CASSSGGQGAPNTEAFF. The CDR3 DNA reads TGTGCCAGCAGTTCCGGGGGACAGGGAGCCCCGAACACTGAAGCTTTCTTT.

This chain links TRBV28 with TRBJ2-7, with a tentative D call TRBD1 (6 bases). This CDR3 is built from 16 residues. Per germline, CDR1 MDHEN and CDR2 SYDVKM. The V and J ends lost 6 bases and 5 bases respectively, with 23 bases between them. Here the CDR3 DNA reads TGTGCCAGCAGCACACGCCGGGACAACGTAAGGAACGAGCAGTACTTC. Translating gives CASSTRRDNVRNEQYF.

This sequence joins TRBV7-3 and TRBJ2-1; 7 bases match TRBD1. V trimming: 3 bases; J trimming: 4 bases; junction bases outside the gene matches: 6. Germline assignment: CDR1 SGHTA and CDR2 FQGTGA. This CDR3 has 15 residues. CDR3 sequence (DNA): TGTGCCAGCAGCTTCCCGGGACAGAAGTACAATGAGCAGTTCTTC. It encodes CASSFPGQKYNEQFF.

The genes are TRBV11-2 and TRBJ2-1, with 7 nucleotides matching TRBD2. CDR1 and CDR2 from the germline V gene are SGHAT and FQNNGV. The V gene end was trimmed by 4 bases and the J gene end by 4 bases; junction bases not matched to a gene: 13. The CDR3 loop spans 17 amino acids. The DNA for the CDR3 is TGTGCCAGCAGCTCTCCCCTGGGGGGGAGGGGATACAATGAGCAGTTCTTC. Translating it yields CASSSPLGGRGYNEQFF.

CDR3 residues: CAISALSGSNQPQHF. Written as DNA, the CDR3 is TGTGCCATCAGTGCCCTCTCAGGAAGCAATCAGCCCCAGCATTTT. This rearrangement joins TRBV10-3 to TRBJ1-5; D gene ambiguous. V was trimmed by 4 bases and J by 1 base, leaving 11 bases between them. Germline V CDR1 and CDR2: ENHRY, SYGVKD. CDR3 size: 15 residues.

This chain uses TRBV6-5 with TRBJ1-5; perhaps TRBD1 as D (5 bases). The V end was cut by 0 bases, the J end by 3 bases, with 9 bases between. The CDR3 has 15 residues. The V gene's germline CDR1 is MNHEY and CDR2 SVGAGI. This chain's CDR3 is CASSYSTAINQPQHF. The CDR3 bases are TGTGCCAGCAGTTACTCGACAGCTATCAATCAGCCCCAGCATTTT.

This clone appeared a single time. The chain uses TRBV6-6 and TRBJ2-3, with a weak D call TRBD1 (8 bases). V was trimmed by 10 bases and J by 2 bases, leaving 16 bases between them. Germline values: CDR1 MNHNY, CDR2 SVGAGI (reference sequence). The CDR3 spans 14 residues. This CDR3 reads CATGGGQDTDTQYF. The CDR3 DNA reads TGTGCCACCGGCGGGGGACAGGACACAGATACGCAGTATTTT.

The chain combines TRBV7-9 with TRBJ2-1; 9 bases are a match to TRBD2. Germline CDR1 is SEHNR and CDR2 is FQNEAQ (reference sequence). V shed 2 bases, J shed 6 bases, and the junction held 5 bases outside the gene matches. The CDR3 contains 15 residues. The CDR3 reads CASSLLNSGSNEQFF. The CDR3 nucleotides read TGTGCCAGCAGCTTACTTAATAGCGGGAGCAATGAGCAGTTCTTC.

The rearrangement links TRBV2 to TRBJ1-2; no clear D gene. Germline V gene sequence: CDR1 SNHLY, CDR2 FYNNEI. This CDR3 has 13 residues. V was trimmed by 1 base and J by 2 bases, leaving 5 bases between them. The CDR3 spells CASSEEQNYGYTF. The CDR3 nucleotides read TGTGCCAGCAGTGAAGAGCAAAACTATGGCTACACCTTC. The full variable domain, completed using reference TRBV2 and TRBJ1-2, is EPEVTQTPSHQVTQMGQEVILRCVPISNHLYFYWYRQILGQKVEFLVSFYNNEISEKSEIFDDQFSVERPDGSNFTLKIRSTKLEDSAMYFCASSEEQNYGYTFGSGTRLTVV.

The V gene is TRBV29-1, the J gene TRBJ1-4; D might be TRBD1 (5 bases). Germline values: CDR1 SQVTM, CDR2 ANQGSEA. This CDR3 contains 13 residues. The germline V and J ends were trimmed by 4 bases and 0 bases, with 6 bases remaining between them. CDR3 in amino acids: CSVGGATNEKLFF. The CDR3 region has the DNA TGCAGCGTTGGGGGGGCAACTAATGAAAAACTGTTTTTT.

The rearrangement uses TRBV10-3 and TRBJ1-6, with TRBD1 matching over 9 bases. V lost 5 bases and J lost 9; bases outside the gene matches: 5. Germline V gives CDR1 ENHRY, CDR2 SYGVKD. CDR3 size: 14 residues. CDR3 loop: CAISQTGGRSPLHF. CDR3 DNA: TGTGCCATCAGTCAGACAGGGGGGCGTTCACCCCTCCACTTT.

In DNA form, the CDR3 reads TGTGCCAGCTCACCACACCCCGCGGGAGGGCCTCGGAATGAGCAGTTCTTC. It specifies CASSPHPAGGPRNEQFF. V is TRBV18 and J is TRBJ2-1; 9 bases fit TRBD2. V lost 1 base, J lost 7 bases, and 11 bases stayed unmatched. This CDR3 region has 17 residues. CDR1 and CDR2 (germline): KGHSH, LQKENI.

There are a few counts of this clone. This chain uses TRBV30 with TRBJ1-2; no clear D. Trimming stripped 1 base from V and 3 bases from J, with 6 bases between. The CDR3 is made up of 12 amino acids. Germline V gene lookup returns CDR1 GTSNPN and CDR2 SVGIG (reference sequence). CDR3 residues: CAWSDTHYGYTF. The CDR3 region has the DNA TGTGCCTGGAGTGACACGCACTATGGCTACACCTTC.

J is TRBJ1-2 and V is TRBV29-1; tentatively, D is TRBD1 (5 bases). CDR1 and CDR2 from the germline V gene are SQVTM and ANQGSEA. The CDR3 is made up of 14 amino acids. V was clipped by 5 bases and J by 6 bases, with 19 bases between them. For the CDR3, the DNA is TGCAGCGTTTCGATCCGGGAGGGGCTGGATGGCTACACCTTC. Translated, it gives CSVSIREGLDGYTF. The whole variable domain, remainder taken from reference TRBV29-1 and TRBJ1-2, is SAVISQKPSRDICQRGTSLTIQCQVDSQVTMMFWYRQQPGQSLTLIATANQGSEATYESGFVIDKFPISRPNLTFSTLTVSNMSPEDSSIYLCSVSIREGLDGYTFGSGTRLTVV.

The rearrangement joins TRBV27 to TRBJ2-3, with 10 bases matching TRBD2. Unmatched junction bases numbered 2, after V lost 3 bases and J lost 5 bases. Germline V gene data show CDR1 as MNHEY and CDR2 as SMNVEV (reference sequence). The CDR3 covers 14 residues. The chain's CDR3 is CASSFRLAGDTQYF. The CDR3 DNA sequence: TGTGCCAGCAGTTTTAGACTAGCGGGAGATACGCAGTATTTT.

The genes are TRBV6-5 and TRBJ1-2; possible D gene TRBD1, 5 bases. The V end was cut by 5 bases, the J end by 1 base, with 8 bases between. Germline CDR1 reads MNHEY; CDR2 reads SVGAGI. There are 13 residues in the CDR3. The CDR3 DNA sequence: TGTGCCAGCAGTCAGACAGTTAACTATGGCTACACCTTC. Protein product: CASSQTVNYGYTF.

The rearrangement uses TRBV28 and TRBJ2-5; D is possibly TRBD2 (6 bases). Germline CDR1 MDHEN, CDR2 SYDVKM. The CDR3 consists of 12 residues. The germline V and J ends were trimmed by 5 bases and 12 bases, with 16 bases remaining between them. The CDR3 region is CASSPPGLAKYF. As DNA, the CDR3 is TGTGCCAGCAGTCCCCCGGGACTCGCCAAGTACTTC.